This section outlines one TCR beta chain sequence together with its context. Its cognate antigen is unknown. The sample originates from a study of CD8+ T cells in alopecia areata. Findings and caveats of the study: Tofacitinib significantly decreased scalp clonality and expanded CD8+ clones among top 100. Links between baseline CD8+ expansion and response need larger treated cohorts.

The V gene's germline CDR1 is SGHNT and CDR2 YYREEE (reference sequence). CDR3 size: 16 residues. J gave up 11 bases and V 4 bases, and 19 bases lay outside the gene matches. The treatment is: oral pan-JAK inhibitor, 5-10 mg twice daily. The study team obtained lesional scalp punch biopsies and peripheral blood from alopecia areata patients. RNA, once extracted, was reverse transcribed into cDNA for use as the sequencing template. Using immunoSEQ multiplex PCR, the repertoire was profiled, and TCRdb retains in-frame clones only, with some absent. Here the sample spans about 180,000 clones, roughly half being singletons.

The receptor's source is a human donor with alopecia areata. The input for sequencing was CD8+ T cells sorted from blood, taken at roughly week 52, from a patient treated with tofacitinib. The rearrangement joins TRBV5-4 to TRBJ2-3; TRBD2 matches 7 bases. CDR3 residues: CASSLDLLAALEEQYF. The CDR3 nucleotides read TGTGCCAGCAGCCTCGATCTGCTAGCGGCACTTGAGGAGCAGTATTTT.